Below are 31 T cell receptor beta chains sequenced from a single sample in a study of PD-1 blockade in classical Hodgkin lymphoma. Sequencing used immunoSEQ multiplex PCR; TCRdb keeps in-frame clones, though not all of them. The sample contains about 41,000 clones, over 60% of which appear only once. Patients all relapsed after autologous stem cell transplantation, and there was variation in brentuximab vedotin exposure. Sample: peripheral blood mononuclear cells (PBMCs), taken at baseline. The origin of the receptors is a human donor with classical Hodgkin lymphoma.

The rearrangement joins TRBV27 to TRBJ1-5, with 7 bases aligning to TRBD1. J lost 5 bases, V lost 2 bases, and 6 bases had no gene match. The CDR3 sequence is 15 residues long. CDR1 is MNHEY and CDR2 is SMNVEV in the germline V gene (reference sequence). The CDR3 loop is CASSLTARGYQPQHF. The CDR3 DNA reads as TGTGCCAGCAGTTTAACGGCCAGGGGGTATCAGCCCCAGCATTTT.

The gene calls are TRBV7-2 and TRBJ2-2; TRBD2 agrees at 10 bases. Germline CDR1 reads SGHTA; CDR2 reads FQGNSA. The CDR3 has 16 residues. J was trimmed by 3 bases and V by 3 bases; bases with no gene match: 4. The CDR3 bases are TGTGCCAGCAGCTTTACTAGCGGGATCTACACCGGGGAGCTGTTTTTT. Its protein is CASSFTSGIYTGELFF. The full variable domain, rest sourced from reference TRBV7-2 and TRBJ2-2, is GAGVSQSPSNKVTEKGKDVELRCDPISGHTALYWYRQSLGQGLEFLIYFQGNSAPDKSGLPSDRFSAERTGGSVSTLTIQRTQQEDSAVYLCASSFTSGIYTGELFFGEGSRLTVL.

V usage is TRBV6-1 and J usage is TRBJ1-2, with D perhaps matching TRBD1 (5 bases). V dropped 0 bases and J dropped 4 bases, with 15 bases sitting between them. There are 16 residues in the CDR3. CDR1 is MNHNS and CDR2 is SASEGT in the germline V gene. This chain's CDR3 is CASSEALPGGTYGYTF. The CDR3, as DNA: TGTGCCAGCAGTGAAGCGCTTCCGGGGGGGACCTATGGCTACACCTTC.

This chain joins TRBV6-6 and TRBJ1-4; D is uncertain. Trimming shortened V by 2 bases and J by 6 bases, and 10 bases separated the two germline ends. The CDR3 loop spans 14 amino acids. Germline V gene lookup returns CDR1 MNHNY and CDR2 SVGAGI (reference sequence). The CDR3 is CASSYGVGYEKLFF. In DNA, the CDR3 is TGTGCCAGCAGTTACGGGGTGGGGTATGAAAAACTGTTTTTT.

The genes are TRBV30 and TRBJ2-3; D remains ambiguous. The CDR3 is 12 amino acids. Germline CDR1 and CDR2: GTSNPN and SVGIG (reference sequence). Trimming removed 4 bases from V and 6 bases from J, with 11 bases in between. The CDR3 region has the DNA TGTGCCTGGACCATCTTGTCGGATACGCAGTATTTT. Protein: CAWTILSDTQYF.

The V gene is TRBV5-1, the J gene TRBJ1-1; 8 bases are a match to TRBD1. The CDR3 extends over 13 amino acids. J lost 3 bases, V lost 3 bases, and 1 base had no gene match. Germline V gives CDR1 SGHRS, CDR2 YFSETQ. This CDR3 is CASSSTGDTEAFF. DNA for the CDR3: TGCGCCAGCAGCTCGACAGGGGACACTGAAGCTTTCTTT.

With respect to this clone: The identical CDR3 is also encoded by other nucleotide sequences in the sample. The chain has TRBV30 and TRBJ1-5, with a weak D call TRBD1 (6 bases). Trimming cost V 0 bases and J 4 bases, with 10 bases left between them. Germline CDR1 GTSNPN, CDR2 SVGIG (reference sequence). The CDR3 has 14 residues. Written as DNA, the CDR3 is TGTGCCTGGAGTGTAGGGCAGGGGAATCAGCCCCAGCATTTT. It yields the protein CAWSVGQGNQPQHF. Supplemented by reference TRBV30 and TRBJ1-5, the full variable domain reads SQTIHQWPATLVQPVGSPLSLECTVEGTSNPNLYWYRQAAGRGLQLLFYSVGIGQISSEVPQNLSASRPQDRQFILSSKKLLLSDSGFYLCAWSVGQGNQPQHFGDGTRLSIL.

This chain's CDR3 is CASSLSSTDTQYF. DNA of the CDR3: TGTGCCAGTTCTTTATCTAGCACAGATACGCAGTATTTT. This chain joins TRBV7-3 and TRBJ2-3, with D hard to call. The CDR3 spans 13 residues. Deletions cut 9 bases from V and 0 bases from J, with 10 bases between. Germline CDR1 SGHTA, CDR2 FQGTGA.

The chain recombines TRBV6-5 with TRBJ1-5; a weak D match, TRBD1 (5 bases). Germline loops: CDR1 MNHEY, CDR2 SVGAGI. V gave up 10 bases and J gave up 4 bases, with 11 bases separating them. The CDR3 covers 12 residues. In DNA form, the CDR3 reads TGTGCCATCGGACATGGTAATCAGCCCCAGCATTTT. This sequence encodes CAIGHGNQPQHF.

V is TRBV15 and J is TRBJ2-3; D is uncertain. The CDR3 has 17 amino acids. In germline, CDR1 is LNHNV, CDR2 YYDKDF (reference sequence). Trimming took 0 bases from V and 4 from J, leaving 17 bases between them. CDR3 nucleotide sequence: TGTGCCACCAGCAGAGATCCTGAGTTCGACACGGCAGATACGCAGTATTTT. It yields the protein CATSRDPEFDTADTQYF.

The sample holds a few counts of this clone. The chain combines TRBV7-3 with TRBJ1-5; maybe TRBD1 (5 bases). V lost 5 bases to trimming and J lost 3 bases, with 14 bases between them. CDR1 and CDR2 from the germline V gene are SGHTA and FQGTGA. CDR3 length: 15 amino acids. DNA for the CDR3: TGTGCCAGCAGCCCCAGGGCGGGGGTCAATCAGCCCCAGCATTTT. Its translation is CASSPRAGVNQPQHF.

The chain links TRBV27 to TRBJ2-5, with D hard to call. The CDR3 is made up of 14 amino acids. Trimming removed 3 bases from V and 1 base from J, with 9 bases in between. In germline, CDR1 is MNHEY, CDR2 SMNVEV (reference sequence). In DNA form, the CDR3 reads TGTGCCAGCAGTTTTGTGGCGGCCCAAGAGACCCAGTACTTC. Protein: CASSFVAAQETQYF.

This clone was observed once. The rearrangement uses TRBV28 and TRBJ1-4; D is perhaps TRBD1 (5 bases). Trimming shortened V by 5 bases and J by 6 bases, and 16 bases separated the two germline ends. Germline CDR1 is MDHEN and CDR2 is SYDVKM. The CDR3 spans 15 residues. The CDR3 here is CASSRRGRVDEKLFF. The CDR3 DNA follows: TGTGCCAGCAGTCGGCGGGGCAGGGTAGATGAAAAACTGTTTTTT.

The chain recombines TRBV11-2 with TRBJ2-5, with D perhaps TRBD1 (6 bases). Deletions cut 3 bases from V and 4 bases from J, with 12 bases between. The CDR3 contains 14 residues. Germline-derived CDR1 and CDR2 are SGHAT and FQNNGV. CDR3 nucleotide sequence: TGTGCCAGCAGCTTTGACAGGCCGCCAGAGACCCAGTACTTC. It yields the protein CASSFDRPPETQYF.

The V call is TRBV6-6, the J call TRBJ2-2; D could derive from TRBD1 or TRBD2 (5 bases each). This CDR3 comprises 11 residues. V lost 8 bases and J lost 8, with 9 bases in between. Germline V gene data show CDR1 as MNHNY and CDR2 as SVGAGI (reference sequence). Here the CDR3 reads CASWDLGELFF. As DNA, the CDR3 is TGTGCCAGCTGGGACCTGGGGGAGCTGTTTTTT.

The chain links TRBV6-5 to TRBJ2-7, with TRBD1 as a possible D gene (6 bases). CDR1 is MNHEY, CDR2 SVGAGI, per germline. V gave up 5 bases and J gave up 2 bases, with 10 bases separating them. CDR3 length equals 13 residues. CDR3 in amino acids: CASSEGQTYEQYF. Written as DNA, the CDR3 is TGTGCCAGCAGTGAAGGACAGACCTACGAGCAGTACTTC.

CDR3 sequence reads: CASSTGVNTEAFF. CDR3 in DNA: TGTGCCAGCAGTACAGGGGTGAACACTGAAGCTTTCTTT. The J gene is TRBJ1-1, the V gene TRBV6-1; 7 nucleotides align to TRBD1. Germline V CDR1 and CDR2: MNHNS, SASEGT. The CDR3 sequence is 13 residues long. The ends lost 5 bases at V and 0 bases at J; junction bases unmatched: 0.

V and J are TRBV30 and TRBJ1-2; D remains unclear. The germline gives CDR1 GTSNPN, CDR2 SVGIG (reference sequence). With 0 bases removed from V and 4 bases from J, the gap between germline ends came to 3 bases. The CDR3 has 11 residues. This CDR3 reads CAWSVAYGYTF. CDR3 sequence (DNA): TGTGCCTGGAGTGTAGCCTATGGCTACACCTTC.

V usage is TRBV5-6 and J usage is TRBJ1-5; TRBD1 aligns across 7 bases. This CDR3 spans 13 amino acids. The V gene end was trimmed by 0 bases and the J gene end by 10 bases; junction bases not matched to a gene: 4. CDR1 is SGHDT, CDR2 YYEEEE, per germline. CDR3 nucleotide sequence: TGTGCCAGCAGCTTGGCTTTAGGGGGCCCCCAGCATTTT. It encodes CASSLALGGPQHF.

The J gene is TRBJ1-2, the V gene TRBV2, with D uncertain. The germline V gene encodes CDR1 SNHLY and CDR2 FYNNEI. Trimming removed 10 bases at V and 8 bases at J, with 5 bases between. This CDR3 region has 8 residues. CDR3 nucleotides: TGTGCCACCCGGGGCTACACCTTC. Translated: CATRGYTF.

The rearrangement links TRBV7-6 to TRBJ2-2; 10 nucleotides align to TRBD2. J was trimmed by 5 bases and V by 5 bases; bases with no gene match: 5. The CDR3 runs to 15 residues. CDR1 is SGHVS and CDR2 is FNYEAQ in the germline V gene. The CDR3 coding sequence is TGTGCCAGCAGCCCTAAGCGGGAGGGAACCGGGGAGCTGTTTTTT. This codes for CASSPKREGTGELFF.

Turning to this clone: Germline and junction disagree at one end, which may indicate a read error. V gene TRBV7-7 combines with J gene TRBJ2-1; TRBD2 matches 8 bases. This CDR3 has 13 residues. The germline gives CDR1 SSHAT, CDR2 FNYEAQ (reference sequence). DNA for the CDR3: TGTGCTAGCAGCCCGGGACTAGGCGATGAGCAGTTCTTC. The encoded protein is CASSPGLGDEQFF.

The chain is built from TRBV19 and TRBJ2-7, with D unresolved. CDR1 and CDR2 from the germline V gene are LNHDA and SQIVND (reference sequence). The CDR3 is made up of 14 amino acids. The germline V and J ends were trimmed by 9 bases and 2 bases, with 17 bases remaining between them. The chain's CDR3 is CASRADGWAYEQYF. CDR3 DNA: TGTGCCAGCCGGGCGGATGGGTGGGCCTACGAGCAGTACTTC.

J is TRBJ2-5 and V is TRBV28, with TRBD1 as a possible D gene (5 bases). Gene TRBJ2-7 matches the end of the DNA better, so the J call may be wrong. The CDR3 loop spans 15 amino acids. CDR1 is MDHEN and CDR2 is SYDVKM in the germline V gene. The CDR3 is CASSLEQATHYEQYF. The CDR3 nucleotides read TGTGCCAGCAGTTTGGAACAGGCGACCCATTACGAGCAGTACTTC.

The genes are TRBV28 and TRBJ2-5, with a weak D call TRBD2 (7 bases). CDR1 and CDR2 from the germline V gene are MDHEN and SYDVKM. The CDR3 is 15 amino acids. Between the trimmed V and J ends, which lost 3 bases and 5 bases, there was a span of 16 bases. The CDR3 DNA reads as TGTGCCAGCAGTTTTGCGGCAGGGAGGGGGGAGACCCAGTACTTC. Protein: CASSFAAGRGETQYF.

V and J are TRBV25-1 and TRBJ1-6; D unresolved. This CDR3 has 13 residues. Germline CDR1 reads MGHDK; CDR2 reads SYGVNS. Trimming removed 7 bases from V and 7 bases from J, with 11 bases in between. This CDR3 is CASTDIGNSPLHF. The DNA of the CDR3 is TGTGCCAGCACTGATATAGGGAATTCACCCCTCCACTTT.

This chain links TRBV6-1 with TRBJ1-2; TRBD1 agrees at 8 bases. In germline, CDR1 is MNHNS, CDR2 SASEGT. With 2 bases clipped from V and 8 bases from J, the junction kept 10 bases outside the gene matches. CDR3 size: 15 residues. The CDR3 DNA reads TGTGCCAGCAGTGAAATGGGGACAGGCGGCTTCGGCTACACCTTC. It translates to CASSEMGTGGFGYTF.

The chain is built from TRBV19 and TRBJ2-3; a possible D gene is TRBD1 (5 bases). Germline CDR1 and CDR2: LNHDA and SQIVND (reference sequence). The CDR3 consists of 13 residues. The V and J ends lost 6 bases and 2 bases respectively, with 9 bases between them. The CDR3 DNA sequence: TGTGCCAGTAGAGGGGCCTTCACAGATACGCAGTATTTT. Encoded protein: CASRGAFTDTQYF.

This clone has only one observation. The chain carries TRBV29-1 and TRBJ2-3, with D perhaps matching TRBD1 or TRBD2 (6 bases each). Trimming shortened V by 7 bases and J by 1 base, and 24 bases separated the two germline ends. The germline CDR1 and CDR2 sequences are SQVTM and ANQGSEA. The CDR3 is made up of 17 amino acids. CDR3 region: CSEKGGRHRQGTDTQYF. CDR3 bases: TGCAGCGAAAAAGGGGGGAGACACAGACAGGGCACAGATACGCAGTATTTT.

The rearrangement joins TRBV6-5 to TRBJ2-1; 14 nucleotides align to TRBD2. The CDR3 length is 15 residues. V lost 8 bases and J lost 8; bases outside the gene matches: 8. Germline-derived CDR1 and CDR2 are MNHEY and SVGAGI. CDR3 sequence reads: CASGPGTSGSYEQFF. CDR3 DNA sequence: TGTGCCAGCGGACCCGGGACTAGCGGGAGCTATGAGCAGTTCTTC.

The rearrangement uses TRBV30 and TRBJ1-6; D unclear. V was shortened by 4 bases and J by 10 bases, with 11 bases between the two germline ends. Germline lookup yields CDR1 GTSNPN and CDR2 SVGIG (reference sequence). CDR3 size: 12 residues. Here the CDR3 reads CAWKGAGSPLHF. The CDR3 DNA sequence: TGTGCCTGGAAGGGCGCTGGCTCACCCCTCCACTTT. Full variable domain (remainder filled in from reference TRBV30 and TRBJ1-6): SQTIHQWPATLVQPVGSPLSLECTVEGTSNPNLYWYRQAAGRGLQLLFYSVGIGQISSEVPQNLSASRPQDRQFILSSKKLLLSDSGFYLCAWKGAGSPLHFGNGTRLTVT.